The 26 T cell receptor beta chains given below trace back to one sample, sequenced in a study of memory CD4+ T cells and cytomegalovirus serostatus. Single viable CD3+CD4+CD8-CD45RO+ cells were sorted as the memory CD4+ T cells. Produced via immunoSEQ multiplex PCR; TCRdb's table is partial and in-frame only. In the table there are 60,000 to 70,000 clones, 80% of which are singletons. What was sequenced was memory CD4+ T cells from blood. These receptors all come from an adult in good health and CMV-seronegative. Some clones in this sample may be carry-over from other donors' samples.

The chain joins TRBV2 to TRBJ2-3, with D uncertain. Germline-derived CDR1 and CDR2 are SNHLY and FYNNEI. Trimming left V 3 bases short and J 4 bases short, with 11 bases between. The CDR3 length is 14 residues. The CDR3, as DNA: TGTGCCAGCAGTGACCCAGATGAGGCAGATACGCAGTATTTT. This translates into CASSDPDEADTQYF.

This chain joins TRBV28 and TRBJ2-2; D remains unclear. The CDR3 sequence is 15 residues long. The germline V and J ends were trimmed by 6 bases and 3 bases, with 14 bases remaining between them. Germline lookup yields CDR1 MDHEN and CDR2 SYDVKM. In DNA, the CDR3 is TGTGCCAGCAGCTTCAGTGTTTTGTACACCGGGGAGCTGTTTTTT. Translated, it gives CASSFSVLYTGELFF.

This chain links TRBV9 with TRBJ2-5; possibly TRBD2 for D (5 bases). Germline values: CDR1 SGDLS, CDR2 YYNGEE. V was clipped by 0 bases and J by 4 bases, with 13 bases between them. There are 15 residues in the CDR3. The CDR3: CASSVATGLTETQYF. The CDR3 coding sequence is TGTGCCAGCAGCGTAGCGACGGGGTTGACAGAGACCCAGTACTTC.

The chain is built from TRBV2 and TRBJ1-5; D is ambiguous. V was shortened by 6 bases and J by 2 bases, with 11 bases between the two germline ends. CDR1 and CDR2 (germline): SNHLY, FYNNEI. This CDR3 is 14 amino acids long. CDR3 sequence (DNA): TGTGCCAGCAGGCCAGACTTAGGCAATCAGCCCCAGCATTTT. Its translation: CASRPDLGNQPQHF.

DNA for the CDR3: TGTGCCAGCAGCCCAAATGGGCCCGGGACAGGAGCTCCTGGCTACACCTTC. Protein: CASSPNGPGTGAPGYTF. The rearrangement joins TRBV7-9 to TRBJ1-2, with 8 bases aligning to TRBD1. The CDR3 is 17 residues long. Trimming cost V 5 bases and J 7 bases; bases outside gene matches: 18. CDR1 is SEHNR and CDR2 is FQNEAQ in the germline V gene (reference sequence).

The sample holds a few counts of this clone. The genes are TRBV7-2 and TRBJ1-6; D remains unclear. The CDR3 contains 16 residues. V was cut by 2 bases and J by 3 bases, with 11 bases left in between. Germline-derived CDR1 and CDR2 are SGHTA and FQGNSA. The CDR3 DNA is TGTGCCAGCAGCTTAACGATCGTGGGCTATAATTCACCCCTCCACTTT. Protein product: CASSLTIVGYNSPLHF. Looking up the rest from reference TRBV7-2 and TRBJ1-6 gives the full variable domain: GAGVSQSPSNKVTEKGKDVELRCDPISGHTALYWYRQSLGQGLEFLIYFQGNSAPDKSGLPSDRFSAERTGGSVSTLTIQRTQQEDSAVYLCASSLTIVGYNSPLHFGNGTRLTVT.

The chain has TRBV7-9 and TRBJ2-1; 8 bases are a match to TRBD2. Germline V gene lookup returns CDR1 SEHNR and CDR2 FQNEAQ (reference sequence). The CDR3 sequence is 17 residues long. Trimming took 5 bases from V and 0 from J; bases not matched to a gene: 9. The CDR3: CASSGRLAPSSYNEQFF. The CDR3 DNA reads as TGTGCCAGCAGCGGGAGACTAGCGCCTAGCTCCTACAATGAGCAGTTCTTC.

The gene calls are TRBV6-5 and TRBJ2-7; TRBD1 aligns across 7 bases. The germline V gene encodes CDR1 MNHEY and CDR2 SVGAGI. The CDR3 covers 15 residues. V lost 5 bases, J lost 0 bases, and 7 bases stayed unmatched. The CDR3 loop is CASSPRTGDSYEQYF. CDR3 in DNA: TGTGCCAGCAGTCCCCGGACAGGTGACTCCTACGAGCAGTACTTC.

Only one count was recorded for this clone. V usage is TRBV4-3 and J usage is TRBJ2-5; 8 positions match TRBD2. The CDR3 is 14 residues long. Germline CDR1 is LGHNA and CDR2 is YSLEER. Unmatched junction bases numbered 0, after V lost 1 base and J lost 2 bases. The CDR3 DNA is TGCGCCAGCAGCCAAGGACTAGCGCAAGAGACCCAGTACTTC. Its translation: CASSQGLAQETQYF.

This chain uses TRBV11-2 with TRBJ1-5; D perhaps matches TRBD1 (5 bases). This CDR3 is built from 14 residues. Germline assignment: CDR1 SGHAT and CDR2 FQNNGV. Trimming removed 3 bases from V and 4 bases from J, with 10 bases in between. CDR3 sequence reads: CASSLGVLNQPQHF. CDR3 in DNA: TGTGCCAGCAGCTTGGGGGTGTTGAATCAGCCCCAGCATTTT. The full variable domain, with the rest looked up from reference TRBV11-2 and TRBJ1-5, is EAGVAQSPRYKIIEKRQSVAFWCNPISGHATLYWYQQILGQGPKLLIQFQNNGVVDDSQLPKDRFSAERLKGVDSTLKIQPAKLEDSAVYLCASSLGVLNQPQHFGDGTRLSIL.

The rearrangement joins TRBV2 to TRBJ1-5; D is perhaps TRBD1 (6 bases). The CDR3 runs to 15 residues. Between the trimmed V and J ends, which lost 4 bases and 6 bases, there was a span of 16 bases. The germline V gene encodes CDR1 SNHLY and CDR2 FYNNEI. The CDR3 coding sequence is TGTGCCAGCAGTGGGATAGGGGGGTCGCGTCAGCCCCAGCATTTT. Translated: CASSGIGGSRQPQHF.

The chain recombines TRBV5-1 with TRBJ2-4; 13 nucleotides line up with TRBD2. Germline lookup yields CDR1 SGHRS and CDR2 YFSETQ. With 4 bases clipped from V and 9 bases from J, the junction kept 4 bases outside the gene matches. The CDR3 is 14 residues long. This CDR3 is CASSPGTSGVIQYF. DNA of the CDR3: TGCGCCAGCAGCCCCGGGACTAGCGGGGTCATTCAGTACTTC. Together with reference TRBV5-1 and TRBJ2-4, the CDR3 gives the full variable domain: KAGVTQTPRYLIKTRGQQVTLSCSPISGHRSVSWYQQTPGQGLQFLFEYFSETQRNKGNFPGRFSGRQFSNSRSEMNVSTLELGDSALYLCASSPGTSGVIQYFGAGTRLSVL.

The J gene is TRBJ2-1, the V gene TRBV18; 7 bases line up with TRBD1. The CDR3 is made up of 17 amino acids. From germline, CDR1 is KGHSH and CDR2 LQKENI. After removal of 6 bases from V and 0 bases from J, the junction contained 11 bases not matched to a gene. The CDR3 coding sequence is TGTGCCAGCTCGCATACGACGGGACAGAGCTCCTACAATGAGCAGTTCTTC. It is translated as CASSHTTGQSSYNEQFF. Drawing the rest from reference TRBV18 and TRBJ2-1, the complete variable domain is NAGVMQNPRHLVRRRGQEARLRCSPMKGHSHVYWYRQLPEEGLKFMVYLQKENIIDESGMPKERFSAEFPKEGPSILRIQQVVRGDSAAYFCASSHTTGQSSYNEQFFGPGTRLTVL.

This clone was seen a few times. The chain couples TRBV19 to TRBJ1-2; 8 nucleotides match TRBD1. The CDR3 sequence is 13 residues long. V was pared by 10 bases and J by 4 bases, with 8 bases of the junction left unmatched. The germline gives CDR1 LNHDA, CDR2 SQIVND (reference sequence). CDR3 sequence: CATIQDRAYGYTF. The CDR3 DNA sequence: TGTGCCACCATACAGGACAGGGCCTATGGCTACACCTTC. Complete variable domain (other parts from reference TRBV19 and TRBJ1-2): DGGITQSPKYLFRKEGQNVTLSCEQNLNHDAMYWYRQDPGQGLRLIYYSQIVNDFQKGDIAEGYSVSREKKESFPLTVTSAQKNPTAFYLCATIQDRAYGYTFGSGTRLTVV.

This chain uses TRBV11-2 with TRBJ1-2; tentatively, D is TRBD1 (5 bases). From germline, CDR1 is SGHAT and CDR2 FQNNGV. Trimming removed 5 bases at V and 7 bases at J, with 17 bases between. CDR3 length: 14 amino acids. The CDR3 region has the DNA TGTGCCAGCAGCCCACTCGAAAGGGGCCGTGGCTACACCTTC. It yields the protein CASSPLERGRGYTF.

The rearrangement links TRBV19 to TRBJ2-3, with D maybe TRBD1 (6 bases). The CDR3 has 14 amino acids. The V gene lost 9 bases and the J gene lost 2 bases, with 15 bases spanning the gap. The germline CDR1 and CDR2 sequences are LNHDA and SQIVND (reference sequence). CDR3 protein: CASKTGSDTDTQYF. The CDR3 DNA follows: TGTGCCAGCAAAACAGGGTCTGACACAGATACGCAGTATTTT.

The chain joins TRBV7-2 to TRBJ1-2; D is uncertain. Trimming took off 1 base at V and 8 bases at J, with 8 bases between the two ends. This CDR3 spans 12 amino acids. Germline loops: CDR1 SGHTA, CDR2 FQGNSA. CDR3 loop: CASSLGWVGYTF. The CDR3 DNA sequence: TGTGCCAGCAGCTTAGGGTGGGTGGGCTACACCTTC.

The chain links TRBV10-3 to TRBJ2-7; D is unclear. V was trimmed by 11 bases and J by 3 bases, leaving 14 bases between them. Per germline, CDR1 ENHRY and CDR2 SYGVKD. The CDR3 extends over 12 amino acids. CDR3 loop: CAAGRQGYEQYF. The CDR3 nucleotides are TGTGCCGCCGGAAGACAAGGCTACGAGCAGTACTTC.

The CDR3 nucleotides read TGTGCCAGCTCACCTTCCGGCTTCGCCCCATACGAGCAGTACTTC. It specifies CASSPSGFAPYEQYF. This sequence joins TRBV18 and TRBJ2-7; D call uncertain. Trimming stripped 3 bases from V and 4 bases from J, with 16 bases between. Germline V lookup: CDR1 KGHSH, CDR2 LQKENI. The CDR3 sequence is 15 residues long.

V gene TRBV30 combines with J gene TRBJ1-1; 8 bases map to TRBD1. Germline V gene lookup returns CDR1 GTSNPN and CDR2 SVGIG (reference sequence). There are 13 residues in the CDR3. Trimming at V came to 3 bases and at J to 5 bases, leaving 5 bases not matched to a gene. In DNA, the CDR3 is TGTGCCTGGAGGAAAAACAGGGGGACTGAAGCTTTCTTT. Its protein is CAWRKNRGTEAFF.

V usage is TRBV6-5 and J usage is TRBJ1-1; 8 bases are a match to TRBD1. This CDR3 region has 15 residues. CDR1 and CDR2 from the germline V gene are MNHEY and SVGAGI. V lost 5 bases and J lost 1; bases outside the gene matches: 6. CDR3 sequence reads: CASSPFGTGNTEAFF. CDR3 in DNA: TGTGCCAGCAGTCCGTTCGGGACAGGGAACACTGAAGCTTTCTTT.

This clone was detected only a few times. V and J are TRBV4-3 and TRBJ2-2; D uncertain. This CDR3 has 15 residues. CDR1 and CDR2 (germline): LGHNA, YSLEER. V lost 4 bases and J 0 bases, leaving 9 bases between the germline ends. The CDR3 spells CASSPWSANTGELFF. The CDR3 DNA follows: TGCGCCAGCAGCCCCTGGAGTGCGAACACCGGGGAGCTGTTTTTT.

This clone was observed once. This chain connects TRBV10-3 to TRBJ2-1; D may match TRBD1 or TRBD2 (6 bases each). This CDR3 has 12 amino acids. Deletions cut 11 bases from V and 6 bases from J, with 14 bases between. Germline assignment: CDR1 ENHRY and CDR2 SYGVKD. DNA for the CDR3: TGTGCCTCCCGAGGGGGGTCCAATGAGCAGTTCTTC. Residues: CASRGGSNEQFF.

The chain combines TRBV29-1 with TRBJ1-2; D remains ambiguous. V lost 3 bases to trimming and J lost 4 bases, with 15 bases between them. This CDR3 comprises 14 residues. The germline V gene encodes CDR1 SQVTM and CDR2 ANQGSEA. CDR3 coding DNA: TGCAGCGTTGAGAGGGAGGGAGGCGGCTATGGCTACACCTTC. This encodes CSVEREGGGYGYTF.

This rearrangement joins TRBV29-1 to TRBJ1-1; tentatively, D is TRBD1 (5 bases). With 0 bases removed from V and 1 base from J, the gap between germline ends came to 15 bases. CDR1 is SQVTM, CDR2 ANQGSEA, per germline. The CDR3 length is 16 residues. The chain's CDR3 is CSVEDRPGASNTEAFF. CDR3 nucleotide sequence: TGCAGCGTTGAAGATAGGCCCGGGGCCTCGAACACTGAAGCTTTCTTT. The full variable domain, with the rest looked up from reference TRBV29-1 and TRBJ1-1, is SAVISQKPSRDICQRGTSLTIQCQVDSQVTMMFWYRQQPGQSLTLIATANQGSEATYESGFVIDKFPISRPNLTFSTLTVSNMSPEDSSIYLCSVEDRPGASNTEAFFGQGTRLTVV.

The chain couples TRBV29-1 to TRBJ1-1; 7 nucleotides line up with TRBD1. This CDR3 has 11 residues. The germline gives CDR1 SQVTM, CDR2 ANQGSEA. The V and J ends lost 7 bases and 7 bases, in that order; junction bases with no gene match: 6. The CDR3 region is CSGDRMGEAFF. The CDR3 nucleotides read TGCAGCGGGGACAGAATGGGTGAAGCTTTCTTT.